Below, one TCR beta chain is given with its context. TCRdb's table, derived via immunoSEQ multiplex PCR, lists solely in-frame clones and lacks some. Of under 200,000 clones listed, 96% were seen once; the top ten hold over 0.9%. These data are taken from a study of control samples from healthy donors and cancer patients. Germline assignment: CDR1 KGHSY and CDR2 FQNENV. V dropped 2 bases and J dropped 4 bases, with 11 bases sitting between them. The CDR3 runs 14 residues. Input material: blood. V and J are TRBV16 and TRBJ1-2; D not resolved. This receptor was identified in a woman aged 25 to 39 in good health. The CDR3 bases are TGTGCCAGCAGCCAAACTAGGGCGTCCTATGGCTACACCTTC. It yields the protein CASSQTRASYGYTF.